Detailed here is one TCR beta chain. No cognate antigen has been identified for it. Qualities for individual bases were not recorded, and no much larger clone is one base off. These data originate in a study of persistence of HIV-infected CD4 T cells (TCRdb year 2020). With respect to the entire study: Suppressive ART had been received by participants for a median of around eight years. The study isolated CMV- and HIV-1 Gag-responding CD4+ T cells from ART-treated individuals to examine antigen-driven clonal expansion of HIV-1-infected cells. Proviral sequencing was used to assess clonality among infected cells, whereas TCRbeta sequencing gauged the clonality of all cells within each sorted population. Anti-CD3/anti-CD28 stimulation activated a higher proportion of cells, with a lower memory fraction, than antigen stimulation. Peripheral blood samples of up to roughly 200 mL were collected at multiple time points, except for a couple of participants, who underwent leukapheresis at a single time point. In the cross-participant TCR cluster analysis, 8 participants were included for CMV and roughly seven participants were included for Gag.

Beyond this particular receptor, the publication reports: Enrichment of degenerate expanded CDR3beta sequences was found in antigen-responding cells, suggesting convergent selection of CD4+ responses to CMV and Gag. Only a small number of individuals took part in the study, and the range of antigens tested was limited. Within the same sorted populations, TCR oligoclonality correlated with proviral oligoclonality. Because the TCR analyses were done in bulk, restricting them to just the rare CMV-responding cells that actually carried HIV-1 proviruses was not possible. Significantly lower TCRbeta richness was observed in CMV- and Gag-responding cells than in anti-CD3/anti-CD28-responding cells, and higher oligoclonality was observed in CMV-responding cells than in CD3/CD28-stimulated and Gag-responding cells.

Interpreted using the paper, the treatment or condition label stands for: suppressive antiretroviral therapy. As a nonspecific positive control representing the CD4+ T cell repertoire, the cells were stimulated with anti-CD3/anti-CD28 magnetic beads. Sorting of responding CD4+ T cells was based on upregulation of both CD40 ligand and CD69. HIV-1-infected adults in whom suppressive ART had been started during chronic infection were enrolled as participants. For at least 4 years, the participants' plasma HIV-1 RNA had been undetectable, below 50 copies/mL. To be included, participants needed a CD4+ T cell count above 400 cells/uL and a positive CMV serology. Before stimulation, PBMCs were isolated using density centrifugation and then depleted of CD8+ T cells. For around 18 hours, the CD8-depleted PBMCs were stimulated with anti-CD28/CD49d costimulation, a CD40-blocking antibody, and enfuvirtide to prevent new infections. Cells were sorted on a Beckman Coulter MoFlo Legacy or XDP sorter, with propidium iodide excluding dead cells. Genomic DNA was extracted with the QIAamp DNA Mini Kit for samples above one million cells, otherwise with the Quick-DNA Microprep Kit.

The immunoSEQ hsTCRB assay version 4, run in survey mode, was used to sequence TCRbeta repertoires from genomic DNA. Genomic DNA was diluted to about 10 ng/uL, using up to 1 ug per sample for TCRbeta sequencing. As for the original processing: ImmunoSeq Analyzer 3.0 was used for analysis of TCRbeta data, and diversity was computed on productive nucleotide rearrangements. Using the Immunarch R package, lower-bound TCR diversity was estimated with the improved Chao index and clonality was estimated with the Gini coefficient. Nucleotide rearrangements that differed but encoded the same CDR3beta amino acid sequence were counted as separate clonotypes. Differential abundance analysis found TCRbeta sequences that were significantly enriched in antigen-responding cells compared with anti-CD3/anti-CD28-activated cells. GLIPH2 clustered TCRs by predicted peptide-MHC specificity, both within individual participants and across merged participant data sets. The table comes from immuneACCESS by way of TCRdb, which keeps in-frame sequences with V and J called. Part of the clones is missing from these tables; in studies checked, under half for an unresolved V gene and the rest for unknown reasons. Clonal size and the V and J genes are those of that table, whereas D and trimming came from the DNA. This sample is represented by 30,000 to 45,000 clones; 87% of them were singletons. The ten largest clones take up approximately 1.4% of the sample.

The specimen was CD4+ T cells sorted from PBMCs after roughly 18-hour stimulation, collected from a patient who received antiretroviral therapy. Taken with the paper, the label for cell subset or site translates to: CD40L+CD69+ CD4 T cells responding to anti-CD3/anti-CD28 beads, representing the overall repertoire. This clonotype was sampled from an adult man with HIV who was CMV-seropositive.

The CDR3 loop reads CAIGGGETYEQYF. The bases read TGTGCCATCGGGGGGGGTGAAACCTACGAGCAGTACTTC. The V gene is TRBV10-3 and the J gene is TRBJ2-7, and TRBD2 aligns with 7 junction nucleotides. Counted from cysteine to phenylalanine, this CDR3 has 13 amino acids. The DNA shown is the 39-base CDR3, in frame from base 1. CDR1 ENHRY and CDR2 SYGVKD were looked up in the germline V gene. The junction shows trimming of 8 bases on V and 2 bases on J, and the gene matches do not reach 6 bases of it.